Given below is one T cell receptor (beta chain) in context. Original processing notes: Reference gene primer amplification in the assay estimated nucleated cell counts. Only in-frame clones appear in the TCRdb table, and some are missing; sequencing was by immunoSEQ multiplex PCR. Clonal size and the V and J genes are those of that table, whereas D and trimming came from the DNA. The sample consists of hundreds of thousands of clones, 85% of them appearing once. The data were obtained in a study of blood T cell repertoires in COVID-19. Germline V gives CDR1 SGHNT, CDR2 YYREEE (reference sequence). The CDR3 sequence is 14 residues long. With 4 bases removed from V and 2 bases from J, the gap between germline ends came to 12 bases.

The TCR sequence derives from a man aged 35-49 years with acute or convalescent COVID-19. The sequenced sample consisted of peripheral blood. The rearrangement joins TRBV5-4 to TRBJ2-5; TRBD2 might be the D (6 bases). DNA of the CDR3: TGTGCCAGCAGCGCGGGGACGGCACAAGAGACCCAGTACTTC. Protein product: CASSAGTAQETQYF.